What follows describes a single TCR beta chain. Antigen unknown. 13 Jbeta primers and 60 Vbeta primers were used for the PCR. Per the study methods: About 12 million of about 88 million unique TCR beta chains were shared, per a later count. Profiled with immunoSEQ multiplex PCR; TCRdb holds only in-frame clones, not every one. From that table come the V and J calls and clone size; the DNA was used to work out D and trimming. The sample records roughly 180,000 clones, 80% being singletons. The sample comes from a study of cytomegalovirus exposure and HLA in healthy donors. Study context: Early release data held approximately 81 million unique TCRs from HLA-typed donors.

The CDR3 is made up of 14 amino acids. Germline-derived CDR1 and CDR2 are MGHDK and SYGVNS. The ends lost 3 bases at V and 4 bases at J; junction bases unmatched: 2. Findings and limits, study-wide: About 87% or about 30% of the time was how often most TCR beta V segments were productive, according to an earlier analysis. In a later analysis, a genetic analysis reported fewer productive-TCR N-insertions in an Asian-associated ancestry cluster than the cohort average.

The sequence was collected from a man under 40 in good health and CMV-seropositive. The chain has TRBV25-1 and TRBJ2-5; 10 bases agree with TRBD1. Input material: PBMCs. The CDR3 DNA reads TGTGCCAGCAGTGACGGGACAGGGGTAGAGACCCAGTACTTC. Its translation: CASSDGTGVETQYF.